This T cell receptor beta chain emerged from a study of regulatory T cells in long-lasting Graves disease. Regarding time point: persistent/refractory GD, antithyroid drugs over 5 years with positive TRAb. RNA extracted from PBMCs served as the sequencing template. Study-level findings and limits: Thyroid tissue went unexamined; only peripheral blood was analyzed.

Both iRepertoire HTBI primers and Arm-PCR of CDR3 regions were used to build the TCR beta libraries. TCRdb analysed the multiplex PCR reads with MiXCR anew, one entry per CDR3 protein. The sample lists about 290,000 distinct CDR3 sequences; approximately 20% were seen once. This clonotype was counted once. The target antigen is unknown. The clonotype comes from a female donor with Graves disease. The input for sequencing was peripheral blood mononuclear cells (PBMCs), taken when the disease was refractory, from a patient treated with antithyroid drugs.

CDR3 amino acids: CASSLVSPGRYEQYF. The CDR3 bases are TGTGCCAGCAGCTTAGTCAGCCCCGGTCGGTACGAGCAGTACTTC. The chain recombines TRBV7-2 with TRBJ2-7; D remains ambiguous. CDR1 is SGHTA, CDR2 FQGNSA, per germline. V was pared by 1 base and J by 4 bases, with 14 bases between. There are 15 residues in the CDR3. The full variable domain, its missing parts supplied by reference TRBV7-2 and TRBJ2-7, is GAGVSQSPSNKVTEKGKDVELRCDPISGHTALYWYRQSLGQGLEFLIYFQGNSAPDKSGLPSDRFSAERTGGSVSTLTIQRTQQEDSAVYLCASSLVSPGRYEQYFGPGTRLTVT.